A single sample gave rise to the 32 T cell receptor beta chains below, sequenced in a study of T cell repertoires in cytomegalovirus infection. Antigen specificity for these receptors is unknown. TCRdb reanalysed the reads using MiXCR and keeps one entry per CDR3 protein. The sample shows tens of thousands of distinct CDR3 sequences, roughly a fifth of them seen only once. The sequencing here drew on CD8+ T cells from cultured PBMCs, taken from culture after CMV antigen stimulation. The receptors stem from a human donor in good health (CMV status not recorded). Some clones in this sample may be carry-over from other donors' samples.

This CDR3 reads CASKGGGDYGYTF. CDR3 DNA sequence: TGTGCCAGCAAGGGAGGGGGAGACTATGGCTACACCTTC. The chain couples TRBV12-3 or TRBV12-4 to TRBJ1-2; a possible D gene is TRBD1 (6 bases). The CDR3 length is 13 residues. The V end lost 7 bases, the J end lost 3 bases, and 12 bases lay between the germline ends.

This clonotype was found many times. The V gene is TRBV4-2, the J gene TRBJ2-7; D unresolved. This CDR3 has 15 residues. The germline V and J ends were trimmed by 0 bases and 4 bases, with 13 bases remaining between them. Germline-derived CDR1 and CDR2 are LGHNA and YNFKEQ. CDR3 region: CASSQDLETKYEQYF. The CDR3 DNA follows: TGTGCCAGCAGCCAAGATTTGGAGACAAAATACGAGCAGTACTTC.

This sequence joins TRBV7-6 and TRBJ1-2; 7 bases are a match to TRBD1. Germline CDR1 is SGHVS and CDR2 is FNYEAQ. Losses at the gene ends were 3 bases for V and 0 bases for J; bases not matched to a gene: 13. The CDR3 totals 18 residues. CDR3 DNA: TGTGCCAGCAGCTTCGAGAAGGGACAGATCCAAGCTAACTATGGCTACACCTTC. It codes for CASSFEKGQIQANYGYTF. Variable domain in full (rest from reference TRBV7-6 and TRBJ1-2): GAGVSQSPRYKVTKRGQDVALRCDPISGHVSLYWYRQALGQGPEFLTYFNYEAQQDKSGLPNDRFSAERPEGSISTLTIQRTEQRDSAMYRCASSFEKGQIQANYGYTFGSGTRLTVV.

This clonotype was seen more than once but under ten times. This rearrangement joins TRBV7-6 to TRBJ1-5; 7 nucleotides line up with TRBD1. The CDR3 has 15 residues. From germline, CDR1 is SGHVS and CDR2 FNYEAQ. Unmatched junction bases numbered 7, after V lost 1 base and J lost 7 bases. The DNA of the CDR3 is TGTGCCAGCAGCTTAGTGGGGACAGAGGGCCAGCCCCAGCATTTT. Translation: CASSLVGTEGQPQHF.

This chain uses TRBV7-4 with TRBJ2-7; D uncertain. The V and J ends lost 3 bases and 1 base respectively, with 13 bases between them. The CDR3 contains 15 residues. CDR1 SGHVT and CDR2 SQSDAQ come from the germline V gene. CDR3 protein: CASSLVGRSSYEQYF. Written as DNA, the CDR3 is TGTGCCAGCAGCTTGGTGGGCAGGTCTTCCTACGAGCAGTACTTC.

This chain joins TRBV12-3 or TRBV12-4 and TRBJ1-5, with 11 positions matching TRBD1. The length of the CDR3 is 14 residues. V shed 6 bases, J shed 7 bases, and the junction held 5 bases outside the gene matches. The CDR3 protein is CASSHGTGGQPQHF. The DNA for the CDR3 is TGTGCCAGCAGCCATGGGACAGGGGGACAGCCCCAGCATTTT.

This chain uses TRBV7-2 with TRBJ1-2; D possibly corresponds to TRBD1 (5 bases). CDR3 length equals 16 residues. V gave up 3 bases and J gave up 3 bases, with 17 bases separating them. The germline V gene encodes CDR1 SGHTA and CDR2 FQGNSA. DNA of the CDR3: TGTGCCAGCAGCTTTAGCCGGGGACTAACAGACTATGGCTACACCTTC. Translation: CASSFSRGLTDYGYTF.

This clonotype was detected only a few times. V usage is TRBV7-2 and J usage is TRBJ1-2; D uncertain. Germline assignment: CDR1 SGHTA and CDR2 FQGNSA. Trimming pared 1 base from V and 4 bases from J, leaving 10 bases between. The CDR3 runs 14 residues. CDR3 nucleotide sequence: TGTGCCAGCAGCTTAGGGGTAGTGGGCTATGGCTACACCTTC. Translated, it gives CASSLGVVGYGYTF.

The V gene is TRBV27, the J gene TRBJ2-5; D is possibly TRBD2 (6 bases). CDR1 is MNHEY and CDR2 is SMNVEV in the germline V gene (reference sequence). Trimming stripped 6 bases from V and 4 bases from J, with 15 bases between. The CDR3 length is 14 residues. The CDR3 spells CASRRDLGGETQYF. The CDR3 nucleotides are TGTGCCAGCAGGCGGGACCTCGGAGGAGAGACCCAGTACTTC.

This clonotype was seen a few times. Written as DNA, the CDR3 is TGTGCCAGCAGCCCCGGGACAGGGGAAAGTCGTCAGCCCCAGCATTTT. Translation gives CASSPGTGESRQPQHF. This chain joins TRBV7-2 and TRBJ1-5, with TRBD1 matching 10 bases. CDR3 length equals 16 residues. The trim removed 5 bases at V and 6 bases at J, leaving 10 bases unmatched. Per the germline V gene, CDR1 is SGHTA and CDR2 is FQGNSA. Full variable domain (remainder filled in from reference TRBV7-2 and TRBJ1-5): GAGVSQSPSNKVTEKGKDVELRCDPISGHTALYWYRQSLGQGLEFLIYFQGNSAPDKSGLPSDRFSAERTGGSVSTLTIQRTQQEDSAVYLCASSPGTGESRQPQHFGDGTRLSIL.

The CDR3 nucleotides read TGTGCCAGCAGCGAGAGATGGTCAGGAACTGAAGCTTTCTTT. Its translation is CASSERWSGTEAFF. V is TRBV7-2 and J is TRBJ1-1; D remains unclear. The V end lost 5 bases, the J end lost 5 bases, and 15 bases lay between the germline ends. Per germline, CDR1 SGHTA and CDR2 FQGNSA. The length of the CDR3 is 14 residues.

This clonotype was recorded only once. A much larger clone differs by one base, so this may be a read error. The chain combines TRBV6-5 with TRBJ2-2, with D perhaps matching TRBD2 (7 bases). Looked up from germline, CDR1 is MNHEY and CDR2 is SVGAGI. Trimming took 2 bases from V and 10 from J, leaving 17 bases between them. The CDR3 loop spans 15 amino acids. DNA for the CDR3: TGTGCCAGCAGTTACGGGCCCGGGGGGCTCGTGGAGCTGTTTTTT. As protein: CASSYGPGGLVELFF.

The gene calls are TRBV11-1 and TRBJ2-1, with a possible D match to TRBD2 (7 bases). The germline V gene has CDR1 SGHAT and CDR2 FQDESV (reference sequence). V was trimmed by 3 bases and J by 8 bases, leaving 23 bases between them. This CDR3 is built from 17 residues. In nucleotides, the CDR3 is TGTGCCAGCAGCTTGGCAGCATACGGGGGGCAGAATGATGAGCAGTTCTTC. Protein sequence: CASSLAAYGGQNDEQFF.

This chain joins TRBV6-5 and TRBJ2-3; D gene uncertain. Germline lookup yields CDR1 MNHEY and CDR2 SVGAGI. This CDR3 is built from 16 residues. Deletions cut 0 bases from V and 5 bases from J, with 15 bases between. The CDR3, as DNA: TGTGCCAGCAGTTACTCGTCCTTAGCCGGTGGAGATACGCAGTATTTT. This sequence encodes CASSYSSLAGGDTQYF.

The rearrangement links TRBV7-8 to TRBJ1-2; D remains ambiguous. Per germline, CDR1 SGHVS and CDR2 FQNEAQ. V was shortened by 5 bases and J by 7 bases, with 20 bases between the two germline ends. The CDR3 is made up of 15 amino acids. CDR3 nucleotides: TGTGCCAGCAGCCCGCCCGGTATTTCGTCGAGTGGCTACACCTTC. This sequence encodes CASSPPGISSSGYTF. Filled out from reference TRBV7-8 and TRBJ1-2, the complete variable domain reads GAGVSQSPRYKVAKRGQDVALRCDPISGHVSLFWYQQALGQGPEFLTYFQNEAQLDKSGLPSDRFFAERPEGSVSTLKIQRTQQEDSAVYLCASSPPGISSSGYTFGSGTRLTVV.

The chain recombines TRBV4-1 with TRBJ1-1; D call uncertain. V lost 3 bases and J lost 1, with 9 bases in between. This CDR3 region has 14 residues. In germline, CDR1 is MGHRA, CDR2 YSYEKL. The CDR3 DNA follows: TGCGCCAGCAGCCAGCACTTGGGGAACACTGAAGCTTTCTTT. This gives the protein CASSQHLGNTEAFF.

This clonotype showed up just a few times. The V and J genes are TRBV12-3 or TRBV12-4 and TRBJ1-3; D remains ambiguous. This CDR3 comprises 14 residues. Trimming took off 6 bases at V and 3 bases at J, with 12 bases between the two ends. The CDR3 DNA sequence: TGTGCCAGCAGGCCTGGAGGTGGTGGAAACACCATATATTTT. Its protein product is CASRPGGGGNTIYF.

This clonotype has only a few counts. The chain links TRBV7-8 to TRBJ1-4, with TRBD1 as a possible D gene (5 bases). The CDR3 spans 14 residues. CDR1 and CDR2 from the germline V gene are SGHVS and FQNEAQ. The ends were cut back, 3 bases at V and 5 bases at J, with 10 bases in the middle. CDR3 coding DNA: TGTGCCAGCAGCTTGGCAGGGCCGAATGAAAAACTGTTTTTT. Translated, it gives CASSLAGPNEKLFF.

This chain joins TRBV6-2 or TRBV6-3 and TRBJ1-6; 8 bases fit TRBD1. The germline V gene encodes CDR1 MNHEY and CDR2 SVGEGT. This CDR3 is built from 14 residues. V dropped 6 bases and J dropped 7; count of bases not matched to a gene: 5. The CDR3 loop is CASRTGTGNSPLHF. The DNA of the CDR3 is TGTGCCAGCAGAACCGGGACAGGCAATTCACCCCTCCACTTT.

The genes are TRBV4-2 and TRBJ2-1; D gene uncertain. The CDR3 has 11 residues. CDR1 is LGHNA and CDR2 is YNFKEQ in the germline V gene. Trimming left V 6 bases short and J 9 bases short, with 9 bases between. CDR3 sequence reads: CASSYEREQFF. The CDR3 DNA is TGTGCCAGCAGTTACGAGCGTGAGCAGTTCTTC.

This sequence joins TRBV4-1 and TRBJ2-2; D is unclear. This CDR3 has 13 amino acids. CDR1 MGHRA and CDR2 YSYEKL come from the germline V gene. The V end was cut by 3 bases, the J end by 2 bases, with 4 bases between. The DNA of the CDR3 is TGCGCCAGCAGCCAGGGTAACACCGGGGAGCTGTTTTTT. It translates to CASSQGNTGELFF.

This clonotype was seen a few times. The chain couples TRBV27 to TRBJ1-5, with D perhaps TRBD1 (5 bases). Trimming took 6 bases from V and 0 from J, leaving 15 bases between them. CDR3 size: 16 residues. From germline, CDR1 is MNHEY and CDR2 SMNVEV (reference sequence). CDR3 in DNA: TGTGCCAGCAGATCCCTCGGGAGGGGTAGCAATCAGCCCCAGCATTTT. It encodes CASRSLGRGSNQPQHF.

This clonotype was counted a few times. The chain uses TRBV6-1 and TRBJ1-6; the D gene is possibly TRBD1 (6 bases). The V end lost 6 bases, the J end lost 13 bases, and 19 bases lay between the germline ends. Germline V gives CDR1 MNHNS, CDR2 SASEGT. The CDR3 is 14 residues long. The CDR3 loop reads CASSSDRTLSPLHF. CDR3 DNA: TGTGCCAGCAGCTCGGACAGAACACTCTCGCCCCTCCACTTT.

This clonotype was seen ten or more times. The CDR3 loop reads CASSSKGLLNTEAFF. In DNA, the CDR3 is TGCGCCAGCAGTTCCAAGGGACTTTTGAACACTGAAGCTTTCTTT. J is TRBJ1-1 and V is TRBV4-1, with a possible D match to TRBD1 (5 bases). With 6 bases removed from V and 0 bases from J, the gap between germline ends came to 14 bases. Germline V CDR1 and CDR2: MGHRA, YSYEKL. CDR3 length: 15 amino acids.

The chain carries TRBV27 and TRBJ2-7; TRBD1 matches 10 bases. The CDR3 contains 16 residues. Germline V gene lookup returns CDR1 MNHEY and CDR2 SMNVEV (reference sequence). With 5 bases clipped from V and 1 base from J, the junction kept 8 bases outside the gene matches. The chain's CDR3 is CASSPSTGGFSYEQYF. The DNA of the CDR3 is TGTGCCAGCAGTCCCTCGACAGGGGGCTTTTCCTACGAGCAGTACTTC.

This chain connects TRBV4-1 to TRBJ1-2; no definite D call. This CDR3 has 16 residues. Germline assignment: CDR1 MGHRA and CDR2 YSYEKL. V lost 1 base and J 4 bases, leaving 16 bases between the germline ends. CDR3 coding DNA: TGCGCCAGCAGCCAAGGGCGGCTAACGGATCTCTATGGCTACACCTTC. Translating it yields CASSQGRLTDLYGYTF.

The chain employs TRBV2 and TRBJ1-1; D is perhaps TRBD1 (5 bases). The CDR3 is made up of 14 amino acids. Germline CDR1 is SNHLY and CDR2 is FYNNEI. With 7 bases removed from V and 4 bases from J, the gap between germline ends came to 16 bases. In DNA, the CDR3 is TGTGCCAGCACGGGGGGAGGCTTTGGCACTGAAGCTTTCTTT. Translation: CASTGGGFGTEAFF.

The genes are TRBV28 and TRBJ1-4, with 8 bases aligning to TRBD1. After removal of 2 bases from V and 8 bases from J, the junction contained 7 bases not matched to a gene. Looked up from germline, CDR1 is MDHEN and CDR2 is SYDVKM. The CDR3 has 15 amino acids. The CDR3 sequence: CASSLTNRGKEKLFF. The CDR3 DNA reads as TGTGCCAGCAGTTTAACTAACAGGGGGAAGGAAAAACTGTTTTTT.

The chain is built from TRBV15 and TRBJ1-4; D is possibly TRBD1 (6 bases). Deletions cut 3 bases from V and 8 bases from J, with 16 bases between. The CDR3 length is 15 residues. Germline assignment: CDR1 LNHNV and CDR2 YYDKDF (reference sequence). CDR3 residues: CATSSYRVEDEKLFF. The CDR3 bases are TGTGCCACCAGCAGTTACAGGGTCGAAGACGAAAAACTGTTTTTT.

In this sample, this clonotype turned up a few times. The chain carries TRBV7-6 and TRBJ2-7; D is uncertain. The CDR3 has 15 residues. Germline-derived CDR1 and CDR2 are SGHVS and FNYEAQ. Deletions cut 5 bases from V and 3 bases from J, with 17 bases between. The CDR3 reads CASSQPPDGNYEQYF. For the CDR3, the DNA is TGTGCCAGCAGCCAACCCCCGGACGGCAACTACGAGCAGTACTTC.

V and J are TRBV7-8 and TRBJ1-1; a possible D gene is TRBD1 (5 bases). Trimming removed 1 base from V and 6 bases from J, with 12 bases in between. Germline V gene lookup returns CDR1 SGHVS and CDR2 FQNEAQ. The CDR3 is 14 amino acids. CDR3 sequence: CASSLDPREAEAFF. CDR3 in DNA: TGTGCCAGCAGCTTAGACCCCAGGGAGGCTGAAGCTTTCTTT.

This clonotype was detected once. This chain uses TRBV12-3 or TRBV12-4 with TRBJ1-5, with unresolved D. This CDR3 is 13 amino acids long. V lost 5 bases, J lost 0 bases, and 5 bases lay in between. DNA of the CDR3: TGTGCCAGCAGTCCTGTTAGCAATCAGCCCCAGCATTTT. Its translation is CASSPVSNQPQHF.